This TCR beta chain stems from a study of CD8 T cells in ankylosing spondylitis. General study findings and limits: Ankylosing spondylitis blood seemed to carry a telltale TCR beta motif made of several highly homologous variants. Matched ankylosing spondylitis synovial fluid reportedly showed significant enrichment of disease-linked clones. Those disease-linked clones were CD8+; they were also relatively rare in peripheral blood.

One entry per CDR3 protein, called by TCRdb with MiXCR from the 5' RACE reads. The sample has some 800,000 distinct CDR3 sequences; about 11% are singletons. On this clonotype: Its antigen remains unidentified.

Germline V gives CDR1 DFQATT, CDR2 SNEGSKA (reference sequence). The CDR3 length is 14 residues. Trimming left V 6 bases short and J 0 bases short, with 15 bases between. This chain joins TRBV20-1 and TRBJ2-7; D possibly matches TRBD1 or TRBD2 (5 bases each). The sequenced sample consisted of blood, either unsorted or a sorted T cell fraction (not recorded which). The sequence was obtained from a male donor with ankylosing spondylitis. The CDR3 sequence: CSAGTSSSSYEQYF. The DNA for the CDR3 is TGCAGTGCAGGGACCTCCTCCAGCTCCTACGAGCAGTACTTC.